Below, 2 T cell receptor beta chains from the same sample are listed, as sequenced in a study of early T cells in non-severe SARS-CoV-2 infection. TCRdb redid the calling of the 5' RACE reads with MiXCR, one entry per CDR3 protein. The sample yields around 77,000 distinct CDR3 sequences, 5% seen once. The sample was whole blood, taken at baseline. Receptors originate from an adult who was a healthcare worker with PCR-confirmed SARS-CoV-2 infection or an uninfected control (not recorded which).

This clonotype was detected only a few times. The chain joins TRBV29-1 to TRBJ1-1; D is uncertain. V was trimmed by 4 bases and J by 11 bases, leaving 20 bases between them. Looked up from germline, CDR1 is SQVTM and CDR2 is ANQGSEA. This CDR3 is 13 amino acids long. CDR3 region: CSVGERQKREAFF. The DNA of the CDR3 is TGCAGCGTTGGGGAGAGACAAAAACGGGAGGCTTTCTTT.

This clonotype was seen ten or more times. CDR3 in amino acids: CASSWSREETQYF. The CDR3 DNA reads as TGTGCCAGCAGTTGGAGCAGGGAGGAGACCCAGTACTTC. V gene TRBV6-6 combines with J gene TRBJ2-5; D might be TRBD1 or TRBD2, each matching 5 bases. V was cut by 4 bases and J by 5 bases, with 11 bases left in between. Germline V gene data show CDR1 as MNHNY and CDR2 as SVGAGI (reference sequence). This CDR3 spans 13 amino acids.